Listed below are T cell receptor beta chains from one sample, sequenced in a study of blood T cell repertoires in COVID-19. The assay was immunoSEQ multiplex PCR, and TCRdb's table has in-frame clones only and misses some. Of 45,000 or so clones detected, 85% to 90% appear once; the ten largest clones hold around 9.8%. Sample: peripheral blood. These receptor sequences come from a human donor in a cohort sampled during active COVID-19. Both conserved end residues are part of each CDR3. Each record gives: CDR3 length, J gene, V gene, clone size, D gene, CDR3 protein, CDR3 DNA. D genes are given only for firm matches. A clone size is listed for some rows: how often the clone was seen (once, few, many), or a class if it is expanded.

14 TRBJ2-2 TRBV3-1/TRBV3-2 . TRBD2 CASRLAGGTGELFF TGTGCCAGCAGACTAGCGGGGGGCACCGGGGAGCTGTTTTTT
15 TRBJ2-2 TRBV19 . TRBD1 CASSGQGRLAGELFF TGTGCCAGTAGCGGACAGGGCCGCCTCGCCGGGGAGCTGTTTTTT
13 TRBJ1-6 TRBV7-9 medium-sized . CASSSLGGSPLHF TGTGCCAGCAGTTCCCTTGGCGGGTCACCCCTCCACTTT
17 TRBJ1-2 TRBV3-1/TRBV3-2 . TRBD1 CASSQEQGAPEEYGYTF TGTGCCAGCAGCCAAGAGCAGGGGGCTCCGGAGGAGTATGGCTACACCTTC
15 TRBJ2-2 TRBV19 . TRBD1 CASSLWTGGTGELFF TGTGCCAGTAGTCTCTGGACAGGGGGCACCGGGGAGCTGTTTTTT
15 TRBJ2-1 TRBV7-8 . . CASSLGRPGINEQFF TGTGCCAGCAGCTTAGGACGGCCAGGGATTAATGAGCAGTTCTTC
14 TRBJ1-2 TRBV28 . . CASSLRWESYGYTF TGTGCCAGCAGTTTACGGTGGGAGAGCTATGGCTACACCTTC
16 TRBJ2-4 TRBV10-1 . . CASSEDYRAPRDIQYF TGCGCCAGCAGTGAGGATTACAGGGCCCCCAGGGACATTCAGTACTTC
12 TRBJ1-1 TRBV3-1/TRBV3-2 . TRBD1 CASSRGQAGAFF TGTGCCAGCAGCCGCGGACAGGCGGGAGCTTTCTTT
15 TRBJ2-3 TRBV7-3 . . CASSPGGPMTDTQYF TGTGCCAGCAGCCCCGGGGGGCCCATGACAGATACGCAGTATTTT
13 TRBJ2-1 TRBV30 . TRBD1 CAWGTGLYNEQFF TGTGCCTGGGGGACAGGCCTCTACAATGAGCAGTTCTTC
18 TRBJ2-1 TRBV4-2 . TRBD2 CASSQVLRGSGSYNEQFF TGTGCCAGCAGCCAAGTCCTGCGGGGGTCCGGCTCCTACAATGAGCAGTTCTTC
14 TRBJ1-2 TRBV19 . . CASSIGLVGGGYTF TGTGCCAGTAGTATAGGGCTGGTCGGCGGGGGCTACACCTTC
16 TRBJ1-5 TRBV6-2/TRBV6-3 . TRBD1 CASSPGQGTSNQPQHF TGTGCCAGCAGTCCCGGACAGGGAACGAGCAATCAGCCCCAGCATTTT
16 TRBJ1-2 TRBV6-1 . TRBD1 CASSEEIEGLRGGYTF TGTGCCAGCAGTGAAGAGATCGAGGGCCTCAGGGGGGGCTACACCTTC
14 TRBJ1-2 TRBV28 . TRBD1 CASSFIRDRGSYTF TGTGCCAGCAGTTTTATCAGGGACAGGGGAAGCTACACCTTC
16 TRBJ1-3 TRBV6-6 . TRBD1 CASSYELGTGRDTIYF TGTGCCAGCAGTTACGAGTTGGGGACAGGGAGGGACACCATATATTTT
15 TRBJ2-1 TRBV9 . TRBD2 CASSVEAGVYNEQFF TGTGCCAGCAGCGTCGAAGCGGGGGTCTACAATGAGCAGTTCTTC
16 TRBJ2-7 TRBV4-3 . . CASSPGPAGAPYEQYF TGCGCCAGCAGCCCCGGGCCGGCAGGGGCCCCCTACGAGCAGTACTTC
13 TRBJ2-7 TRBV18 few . CASSQAGRSEQYF TGTGCCAGCTCACAGGCAGGGCGTTCCGAGCAGTACTTC
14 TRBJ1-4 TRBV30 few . CAWSATGLSEKLFF TGTGCCTGGAGTGCCACAGGTTTGAGTGAAAAACTGTTTTTT
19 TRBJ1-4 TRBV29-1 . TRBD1 CSARSPLQSGTGPTEKLFF TGCAGCGCACGATCACCACTCCAAAGCGGGACAGGTCCGACGGAAAAACTGTTTTTT
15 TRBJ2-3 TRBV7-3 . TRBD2 CASSLGGGVTDTQYF TGTGCCAGCAGCCTGGGGGGGGGAGTCACAGATACGCAGTATTTT
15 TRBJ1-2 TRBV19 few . CASSEWQGGNYGYTF TGTGCCAGTAGTGAGTGGCAGGGTGGAAACTATGGCTACACCTTC
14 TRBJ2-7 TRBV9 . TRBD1 CASSVYPGGYEQYF TGTGCCAGCAGCGTATACCCAGGGGGCTACGAGCAGTACTTC
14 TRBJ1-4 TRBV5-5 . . CASSTITANEKLFF TGTGCCAGCAGCACTATAACCGCTAATGAAAAACTGTTTTTT
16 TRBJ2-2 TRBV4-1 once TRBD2 CASSPASGGATGELFF TGCGCCAGCAGCCCCGCTAGCGGGGGGGCGACCGGGGAGCTGTTTTTT
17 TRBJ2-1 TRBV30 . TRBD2 CAWGLAGVRSSYNEQFF TGTGCCTGGGGACTAGCGGGGGTCCGAAGCTCCTACAATGAGCAGTTCTTC
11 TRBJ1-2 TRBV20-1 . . CSAADSQGYTF TGCAGTGCTGCCGACAGCCAAGGCTACACCTTC
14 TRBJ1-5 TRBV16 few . CASSQTTANQPQHF TGTGCCAGCAGCCAGACGACAGCCAATCAGCCCCAGCATTTT
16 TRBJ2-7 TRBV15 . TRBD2 CATSRDRGGLGSEQYF TGTGCCACCAGCAGAGATCGGGGGGGGTTAGGCTCCGAGCAGTACTTC
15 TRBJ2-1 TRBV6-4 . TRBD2 CASSSGGSSYNEQFF TGTGCCAGCAGTAGCGGGGGGAGCTCCTACAATGAGCAGTTCTTC
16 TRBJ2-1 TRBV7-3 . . CASSSQGTRGLNEQFF TGTGCCAGCAGCTCCCAAGGGACTCGGGGACTGAATGAGCAGTTCTTC
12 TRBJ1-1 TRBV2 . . CASLTSVTEAFF TGTGCCAGCCTGACATCGGTCACTGAAGCTTTCTTT
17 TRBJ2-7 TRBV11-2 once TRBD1 CASSWTGGPDTNYEQYF TGTGCCAGCAGCTGGACAGGGGGCCCCGACACAAACTACGAGCAGTACTTC
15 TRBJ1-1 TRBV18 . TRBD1 CASSPPGQGVGEAFF TGTGCCAGCTCACCACCGGGACAGGGGGTGGGTGAAGCTTTCTTT
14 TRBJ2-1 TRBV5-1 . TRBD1 CASAPGQGQGEQFF TGCGCCAGCGCCCCGGGACAGGGTCAGGGTGAGCAGTTCTTC
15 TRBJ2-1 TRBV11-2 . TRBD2 CASSFLPGGPHEQFF TGTGCCAGCTCCTTTCTACCGGGGGGGCCCCATGAGCAGTTCTTC
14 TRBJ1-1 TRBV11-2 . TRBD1 CASSPRQGDTEAFF TGTGCCAGCAGCCCCAGACAGGGGGACACTGAAGCTTTCTTT
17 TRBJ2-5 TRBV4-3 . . CASSQDSGGGSWETQYF TGCGCCAGCAGCCAAGATTCCGGTGGGGGGAGCTGGGAGACCCAGTACTTC
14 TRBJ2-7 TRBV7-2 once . CASSGSDSPYEQYF TGTGCCAGCAGCGGATCGGACAGTCCCTACGAGCAGTACTTC
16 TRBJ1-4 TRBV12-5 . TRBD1 CASGLDPTGVNEKLFF TGTGCTAGTGGTTTGGACCCTACAGGGGTGAACGAAAAACTGTTTTTT
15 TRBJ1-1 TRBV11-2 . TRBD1 CASSHTGTGWTEAFF TGTGCCAGCAGTCATACCGGGACAGGGTGGACTGAAGCTTTCTTT
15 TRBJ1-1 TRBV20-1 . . CSASSGLEMNTEAFF TGCAGTGCTAGTTCGGGGTTGGAGATGAACACTGAAGCTTTCTTT
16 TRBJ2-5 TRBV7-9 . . CASSLAGGETQETQYF TGTGCCAGCAGCTTAGCAGGGGGAGAAACTCAAGAGACCCAGTACTTC
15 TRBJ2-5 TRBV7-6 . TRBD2 CASSLLAGAQETQYF TGTGCCAGCAGCTTGTTAGCGGGGGCGCAAGAGACCCAGTACTTC
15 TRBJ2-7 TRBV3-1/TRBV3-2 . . CASSQDQGIPYEQYF TGTGCCAGCAGCCAAGATCAGGGAATACCCTACGAGCAGTACTTC
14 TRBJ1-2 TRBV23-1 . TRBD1 CASSQYDRGGGYTF TGCGCCAGCAGTCAGTACGACAGGGGAGGTGGCTACACCTTC
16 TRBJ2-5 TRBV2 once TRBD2 CASRTGTSGGGETQYF TGTGCCAGTCGGACCGGGACTAGCGGGGGAGGGGAGACCCAGTACTTC
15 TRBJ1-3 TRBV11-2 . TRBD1 CASSPGTDSGNTIYF TGTGCCAGCAGCCCCGGGACAGACTCTGGAAACACCATATATTTT
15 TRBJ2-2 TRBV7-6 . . CASSPKTGNTGELFF TGTGCCAGCAGCCCGAAAACAGGGAACACCGGGGAGCTGTTTTTT
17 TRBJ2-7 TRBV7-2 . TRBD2 CASGQLAGEKSSYEQYF TGTGCCAGCGGCCAACTAGCGGGGGAAAAAAGCTCCTACGAGCAGTACTTC
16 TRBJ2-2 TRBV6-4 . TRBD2 CASSASGNQNTGELFF TGTGCCAGCAGTGCCAGCGGGAACCAAAACACCGGGGAGCTGTTTTTT